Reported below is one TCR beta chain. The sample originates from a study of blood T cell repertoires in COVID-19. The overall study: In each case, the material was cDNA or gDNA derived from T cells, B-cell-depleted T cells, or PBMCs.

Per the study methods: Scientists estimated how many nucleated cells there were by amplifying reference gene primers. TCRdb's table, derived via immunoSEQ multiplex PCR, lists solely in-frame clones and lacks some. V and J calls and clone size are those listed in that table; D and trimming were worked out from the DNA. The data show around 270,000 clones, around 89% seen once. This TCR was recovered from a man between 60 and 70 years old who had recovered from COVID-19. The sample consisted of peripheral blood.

DNA of the CDR3: TGTGCCAGCAGTGATCCCCAAATGGATCAGGTCTACGAGCAGTACTTC. Its protein is CASSDPQMDQVYEQYF. V usage is TRBV6-1 and J usage is TRBJ2-7; D is unclear. Germline lookup yields CDR1 MNHNS and CDR2 SASEGT. Trimming cost V 3 bases and J 3 bases, with 18 bases left between them. CDR3 length equals 16 residues.